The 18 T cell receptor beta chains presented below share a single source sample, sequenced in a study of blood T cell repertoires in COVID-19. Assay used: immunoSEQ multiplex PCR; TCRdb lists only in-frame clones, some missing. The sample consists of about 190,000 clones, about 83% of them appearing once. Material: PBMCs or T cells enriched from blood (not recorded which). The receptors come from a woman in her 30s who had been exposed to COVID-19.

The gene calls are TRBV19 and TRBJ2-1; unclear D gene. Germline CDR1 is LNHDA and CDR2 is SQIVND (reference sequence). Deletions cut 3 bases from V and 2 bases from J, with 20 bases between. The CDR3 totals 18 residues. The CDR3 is CASSMGSSPIPPYNEQFF. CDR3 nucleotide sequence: TGTGCCAGTAGTATGGGCAGCTCCCCTATACCCCCCTACAATGAGCAGTTCTTC.

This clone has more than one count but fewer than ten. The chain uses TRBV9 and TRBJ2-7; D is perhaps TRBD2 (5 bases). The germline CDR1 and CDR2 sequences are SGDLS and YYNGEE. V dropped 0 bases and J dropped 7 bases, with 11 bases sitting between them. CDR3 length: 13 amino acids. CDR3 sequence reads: CASSVAGSGEQYF. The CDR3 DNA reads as TGTGCCAGCAGCGTAGCCGGGTCGGGGGAGCAGTACTTC.

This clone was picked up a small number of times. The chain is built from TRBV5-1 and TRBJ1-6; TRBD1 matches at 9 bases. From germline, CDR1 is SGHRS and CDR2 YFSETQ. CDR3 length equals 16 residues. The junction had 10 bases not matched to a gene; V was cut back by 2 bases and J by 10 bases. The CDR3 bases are TGCGCCAGCAGCTTCCAACAACAGGGACAGGGCTCACCCCTCCACTTT. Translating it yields CASSFQQQGQGSPLHF.

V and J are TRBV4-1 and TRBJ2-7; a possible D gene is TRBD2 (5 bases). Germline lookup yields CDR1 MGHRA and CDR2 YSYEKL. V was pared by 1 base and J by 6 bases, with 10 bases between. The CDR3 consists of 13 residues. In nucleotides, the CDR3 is TGCGCCAGCAGCCAAGGTTTGGGGAGCGAGCAGTACTTC. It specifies CASSQGLGSEQYF.

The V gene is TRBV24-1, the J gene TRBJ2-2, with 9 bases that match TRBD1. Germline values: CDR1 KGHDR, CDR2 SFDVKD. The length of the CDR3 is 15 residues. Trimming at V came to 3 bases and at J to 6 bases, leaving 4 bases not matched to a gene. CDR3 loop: CATSDRTGESGELFF. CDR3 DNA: TGTGCCACCAGTGATCGGACAGGGGAATCCGGGGAGCTGTTTTTT.

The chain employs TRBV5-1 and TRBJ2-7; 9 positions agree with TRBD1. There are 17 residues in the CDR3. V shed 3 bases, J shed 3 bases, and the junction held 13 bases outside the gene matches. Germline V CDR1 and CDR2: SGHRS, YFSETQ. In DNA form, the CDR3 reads TGCGCCAGCAGCTCCTCAACGGGACAGGGTGGAGACTACGAGCAGTACTTC. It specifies CASSSSTGQGGDYEQYF.

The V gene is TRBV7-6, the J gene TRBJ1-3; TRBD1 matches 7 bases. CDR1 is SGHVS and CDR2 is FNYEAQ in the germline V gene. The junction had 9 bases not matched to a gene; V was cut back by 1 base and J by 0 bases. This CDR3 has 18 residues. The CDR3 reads CASSLDSGGRISGNTIYF. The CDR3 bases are TGTGCCAGCAGCTTAGATTCAGGGGGACGCATCTCTGGAAACACCATATATTTT.

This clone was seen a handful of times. In DNA, the CDR3 is TGTGCCAGCAGCCCTGGGGACAGTAATTCACCCCTCCACTTT. This translates into CASSPGDSNSPLHF. The chain couples TRBV9 to TRBJ1-6; TRBD1 aligns across 7 bases. In germline, CDR1 is SGDLS, CDR2 YYNGEE. This CDR3 is 14 amino acids long. Trimming at V came to 4 bases and at J to 6 bases, leaving 4 bases not matched to a gene.

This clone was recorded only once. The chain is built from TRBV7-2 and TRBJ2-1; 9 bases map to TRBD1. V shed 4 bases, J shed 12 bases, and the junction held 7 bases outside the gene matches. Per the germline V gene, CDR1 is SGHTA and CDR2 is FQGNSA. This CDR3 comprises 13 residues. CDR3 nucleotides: TGTGCCAGCAGCTCCCACAGGGGGCATGTGCAGTTCTTC. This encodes CASSSHRGHVQFF. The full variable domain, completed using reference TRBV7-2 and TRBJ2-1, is GAGVSQSPSNKVTEKGKDVELRCDPISGHTALYWYRQSLGQGLEFLIYFQGNSAPDKSGLPSDRFSAERTGGSVSTLTIQRTQQEDSAVYLCASSSHRGHVQFFGPGTRLTVL.

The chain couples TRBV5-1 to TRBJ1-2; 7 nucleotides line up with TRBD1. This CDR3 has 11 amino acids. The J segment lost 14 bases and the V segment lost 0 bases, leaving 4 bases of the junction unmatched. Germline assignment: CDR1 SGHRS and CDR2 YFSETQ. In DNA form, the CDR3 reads TGCGCCAGCAGCTTGGGGGACAGCATTACCTTC. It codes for CASSLGDSITF.

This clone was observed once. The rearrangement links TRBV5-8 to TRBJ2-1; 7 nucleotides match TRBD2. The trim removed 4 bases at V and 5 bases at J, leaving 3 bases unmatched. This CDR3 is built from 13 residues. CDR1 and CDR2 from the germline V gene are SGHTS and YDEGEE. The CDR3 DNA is TGTGCCAGCAGCGGGGGGGGGAACAATGAGCAGTTCTTC. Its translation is CASSGGGNNEQFF.

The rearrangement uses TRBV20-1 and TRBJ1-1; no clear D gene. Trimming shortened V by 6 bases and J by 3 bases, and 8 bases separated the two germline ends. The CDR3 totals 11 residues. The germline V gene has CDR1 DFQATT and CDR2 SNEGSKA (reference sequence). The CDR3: CSAAEDTEAFF. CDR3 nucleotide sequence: TGCAGTGCCGCTGAGGACACTGAAGCTTTCTTT.

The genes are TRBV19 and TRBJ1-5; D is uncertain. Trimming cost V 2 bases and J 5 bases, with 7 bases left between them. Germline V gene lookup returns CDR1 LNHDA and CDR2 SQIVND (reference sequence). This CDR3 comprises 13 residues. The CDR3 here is CASSIQDYQPQHF. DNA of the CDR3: TGTGCCAGTAGTATACAGGATTATCAGCCCCAGCATTTT.

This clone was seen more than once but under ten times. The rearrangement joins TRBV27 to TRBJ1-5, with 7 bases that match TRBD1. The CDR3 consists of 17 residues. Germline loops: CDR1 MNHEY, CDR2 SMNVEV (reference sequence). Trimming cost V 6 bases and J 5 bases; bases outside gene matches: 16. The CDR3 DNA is TGTGCCAGCAGCTCTCTCGGACAGGCCGAAGGGGATCAGCCCCAGCATTTT. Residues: CASSSLGQAEGDQPQHF.

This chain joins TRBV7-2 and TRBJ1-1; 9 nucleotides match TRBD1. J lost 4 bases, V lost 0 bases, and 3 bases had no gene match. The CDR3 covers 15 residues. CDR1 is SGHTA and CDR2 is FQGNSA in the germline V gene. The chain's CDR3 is CASSLAWTGVTEAFF. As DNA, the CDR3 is TGTGCCAGCAGCTTAGCGTGGACAGGGGTCACTGAAGCTTTCTTT.

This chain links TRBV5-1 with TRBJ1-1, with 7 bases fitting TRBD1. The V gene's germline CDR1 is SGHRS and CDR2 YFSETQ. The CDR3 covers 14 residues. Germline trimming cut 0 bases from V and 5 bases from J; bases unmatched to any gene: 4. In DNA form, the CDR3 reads TGCGCCAGCAGCTTGGGGCAGGGGGAGACTGAAGCTTTCTTT. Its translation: CASSLGQGETEAFF.

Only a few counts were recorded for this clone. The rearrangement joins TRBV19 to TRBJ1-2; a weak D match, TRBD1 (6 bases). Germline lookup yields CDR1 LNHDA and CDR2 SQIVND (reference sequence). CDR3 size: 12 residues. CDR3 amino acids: CASGQKNYGYTF. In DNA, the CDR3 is TGTGCAAGTGGACAGAAGAACTATGGCTACACCTTC.

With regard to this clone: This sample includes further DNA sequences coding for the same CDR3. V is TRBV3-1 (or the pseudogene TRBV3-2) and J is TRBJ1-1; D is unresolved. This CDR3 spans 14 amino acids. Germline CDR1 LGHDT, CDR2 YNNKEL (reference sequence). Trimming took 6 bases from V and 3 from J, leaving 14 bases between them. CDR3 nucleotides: TGTGCCAGCAGACCCGCAGGAGGAGACACTGAAGCTTTCTTT. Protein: CASRPAGGDTEAFF.